The rows below give T cell receptor beta chains drawn from one sample of a study of CD8 T cells in ankylosing spondylitis. TCRdb re-derived calls from the 5' RACE reads in MiXCR, one entry per CDR3 protein. The data contain 220,000 or so distinct CDR3 sequences, over 9.5% of them seen just once; the ten biggest clones take up under 25%. Sequences were obtained from blood, either unsorted or a sorted T cell fraction (not recorded which). These receptors were taken from a male donor with ankylosing spondylitis or in good health (not recorded which). CDR3s include the opening cysteine and the closing phenylalanine or tryptophan. Each record gives: J gene, V gene, clone size, D gene, CDR3 DNA, CDR3 protein. D genes are given only for firm matches. Size values are once, few and many counts, or a class for expanded clones, and some rows have none.

TRBJ2-7 TRBV5-1 many TRBD1 TGCGCCAGCAGCTTGGGGGACAGGGACAACGAGCAGTACTTC CASSLGDRDNEQYF
TRBJ2-6 TRBV20-1 few . TGCAGTGCTGAGTACGTAGGGGCTAAGGCCAACGTCCTGACTTTC CSAEYVGAKANVLTF
TRBJ2-1 TRBV2 few TRBD2 TGTGCCACTCAAACTAGCGGGGGGGCCCAACATGAGCAGTTCTTC CATQTSGGAQHEQFF
TRBJ2-5 TRBV7-9 many . TGTGCCAGCAGCTTAGTTCCACAAGAGACCCAGTACTTC CASSLVPQETQYF
TRBJ2-7 TRBV14 . TRBD1 TGTGCCAGCAGCCAAGATCTAACAGGGGTATTCTCCTACGAGCAGTACTTC CASSQDLTGVFSYEQYF
TRBJ2-1 TRBV29-1 . . TGCAGCGCATACGGGGCAGACAATGATCAGTTCTTC CSAYGADNDQFF
TRBJ2-5 TRBV20-1 . . TGCAGTGCTAGGCTTCCACAAGAGACCCAGTACTTC CSARLPQETQYF
TRBJ2-5 TRBV18 few TRBD1 TGTGCCAGCTCACCTGTCAGGGGGTACCAAGAGACCCAGTACTTC CASSPVRGYQETQYF
TRBJ2-5 TRBV12-3/TRBV12-4 . . TGTGCCAGCACCAAATCCCGGGGTAGCCAAGAGACCCAGTACTTC CASTKSRGSQETQYF
TRBJ2-3 TRBV20-1 . . TGCAGTGCTAGGGCTAGCGGCACAGATACGCAGTATTTT CSARASGTDTQYF
TRBJ1-6 TRBV5-1 many . TGCGCCAGCAGCTTGCAACCAGGGGATTCACCCCTCCACTTT CASSLQPGDSPLHF
TRBJ2-7 TRBV5-1 many . TGCGCCAGCAGCTTGTCCGGGGGGCTGAACGAGCAGTACTTC CASSLSGGLNEQYF
TRBJ2-7 TRBV7-9 many TRBD1 TGTGCCAGCAGCTCCGGGACAGCAACCTACGAGCAGTACTTC CASSSGTATYEQYF
TRBJ2-1 TRBV5-1 . TRBD2 TGCGCCAGCAGCTCTTTCCTGGCTAGCGGGGCTTACAATGAGCAGTTCTTC CASSSFLASGAYNEQFF
TRBJ2-7 TRBV20-1 few . TGCAGTGCTAGTCCCATGGGGACGGGTTACGAGCAGTACTTC CSASPMGTGYEQYF
TRBJ2-3 TRBV7-2 many TRBD2 TGTGCCAGCAGCTTATTCCTAGCGGGGGTCACAGATACGCAGTATTTT CASSLFLAGVTDTQYF
TRBJ2-1 TRBV7-2 few TRBD2 TGTGCCAGCAGCTTCCCCGGGACTAGCGGATACAATGAGCAGTTCTTC CASSFPGTSGYNEQFF
TRBJ2-1 TRBV5-5 . TRBD1 TGTGCCAGCAGCTTGTCAGCGACAGGGGTAACCCATGAGCAGTTCTTC CASSLSATGVTHEQFF
TRBJ2-1 TRBV25-1 many . TGTGCCAGCAGTGAAACCGCAGACAATGAGCAGTTCTTC CASSETADNEQFF
TRBJ2-7 TRBV6-1 . . TGTGCCAGCAGTGAACCCGCTTTTGGGGATTTCTACGAGCAGTACTTC CASSEPAFGDFYEQYF
TRBJ2-5 TRBV12-3/TRBV12-4 many . TGTGCCAGCAGTTTAGCGCCGGGCAGCCAAGAGACCCAGTACTTC CASSLAPGSQETQYF
TRBJ2-7 TRBV7-2 few . TGTGCCAGCAGTTCGAACGGGGAGCAGTACTTC CASSSNGEQYF
TRBJ2-7 TRBV7-2 few TRBD2 TGTGCCAGCAGCTCTGGGGGGGGGTTTTCCTACGAGCAGTACTTC CASSSGGGFSYEQYF
TRBJ2-3 TRBV7-2 many . TGTGCCACCTTCAATGGATCTAGCACAGATACGCAGTATTTT CATFNGSSTDTQYF